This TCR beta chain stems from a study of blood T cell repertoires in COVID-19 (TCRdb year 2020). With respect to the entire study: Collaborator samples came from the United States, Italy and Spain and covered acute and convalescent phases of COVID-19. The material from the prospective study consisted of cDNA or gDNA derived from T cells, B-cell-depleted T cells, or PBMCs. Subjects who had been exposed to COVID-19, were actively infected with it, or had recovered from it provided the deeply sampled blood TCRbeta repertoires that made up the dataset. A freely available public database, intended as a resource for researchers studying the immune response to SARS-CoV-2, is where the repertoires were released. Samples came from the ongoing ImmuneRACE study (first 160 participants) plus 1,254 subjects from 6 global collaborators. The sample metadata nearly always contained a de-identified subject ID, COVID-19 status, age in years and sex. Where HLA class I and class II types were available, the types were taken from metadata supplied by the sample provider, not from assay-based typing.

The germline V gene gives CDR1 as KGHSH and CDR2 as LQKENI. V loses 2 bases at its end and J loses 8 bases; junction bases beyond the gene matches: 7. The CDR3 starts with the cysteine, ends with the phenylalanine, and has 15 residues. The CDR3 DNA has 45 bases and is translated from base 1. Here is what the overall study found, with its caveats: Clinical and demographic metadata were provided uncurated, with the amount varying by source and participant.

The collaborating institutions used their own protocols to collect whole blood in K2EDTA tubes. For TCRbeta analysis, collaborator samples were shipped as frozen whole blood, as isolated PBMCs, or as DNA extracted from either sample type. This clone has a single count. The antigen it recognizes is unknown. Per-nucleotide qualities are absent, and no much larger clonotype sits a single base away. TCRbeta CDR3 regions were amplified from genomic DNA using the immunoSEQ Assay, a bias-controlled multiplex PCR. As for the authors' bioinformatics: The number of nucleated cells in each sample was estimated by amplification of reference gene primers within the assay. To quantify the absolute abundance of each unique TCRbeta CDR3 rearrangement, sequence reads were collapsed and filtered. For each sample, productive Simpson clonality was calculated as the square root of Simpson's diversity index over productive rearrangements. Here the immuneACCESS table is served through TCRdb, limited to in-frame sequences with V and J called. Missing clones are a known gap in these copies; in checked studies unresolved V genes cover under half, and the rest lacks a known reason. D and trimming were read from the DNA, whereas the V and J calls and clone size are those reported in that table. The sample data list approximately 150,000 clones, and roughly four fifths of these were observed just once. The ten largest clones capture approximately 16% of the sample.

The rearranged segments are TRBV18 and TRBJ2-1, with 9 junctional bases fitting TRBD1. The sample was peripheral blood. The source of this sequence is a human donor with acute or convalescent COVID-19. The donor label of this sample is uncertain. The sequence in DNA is TGTGCCAGCTCACCAACGGACAGGGGATTCGATGAGCAGTTCTTC. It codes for CASSPTDRGFDEQFF.